Listed below are T cell receptor beta chains from one sample, sequenced in a study of cytomegalovirus exposure and HLA in healthy donors. Here immunoSEQ multiplex PCR was the method, and the copy in TCRdb shows in-frame clones only, minus some. The table records tens of thousands of clones, 60% to 80% of them present only once. Sequences were obtained from PBMCs. The receptor source for this set is a woman aged 40-49 years in good health and CMV-seropositive. The CDR3 runs from the conserved cysteine through the conserved F or W. The order of the fields is J gene, V gene, CDR3 length, CDR3 protein.

j_call: TRBJ1-1; v_call: TRBV5-1; cdr3_length: 18; cdr3_aa: CASSLGAQGFMMNTEAFF
j_call: TRBJ2-4; v_call: TRBV29-1; cdr3_length: 18; cdr3_aa: CSGGDGQINLLAKNIQYF
j_call: TRBJ2-2; v_call: TRBV20-1; cdr3_length: 11; cdr3_aa: CSVAATGELFF
j_call: TRBJ2-7; v_call: TRBV11-3; cdr3_length: 13; cdr3_aa: CASSRGTQYEQYF
j_call: TRBJ1-2; v_call: TRBV29-1; cdr3_length: 13; cdr3_aa: CSARREDKWSYTF
j_call: TRBJ2-3; v_call: TRBV2; cdr3_length: 16; cdr3_aa: CASSKGALLNTDTQYF
j_call: TRBJ1-5; v_call: TRBV2; cdr3_length: 19; cdr3_aa: CASTTGKGGNKYSNQPQHF
j_call: TRBJ1-1; v_call: TRBV2; cdr3_length: 15; cdr3_aa: CASSALTGTNTEAFF
j_call: TRBJ1-1; v_call: TRBV30; cdr3_length: 11; cdr3_aa: CAWRGGFKAFF
j_call: TRBJ2-7; v_call: TRBV5-1; cdr3_length: 15; cdr3_aa: CASSTGGTGYLEQYF
j_call: TRBJ2-5; v_call: TRBV11-3; cdr3_length: 15; cdr3_aa: CASSVRLGGEETQYF
j_call: TRBJ1-1; v_call: TRBV4-1; cdr3_length: 15; cdr3_aa: CASSQGQGRYTEAFF
j_call: TRBJ2-5; v_call: TRBV5-4; cdr3_length: 11; cdr3_aa: CASSLMETQYF